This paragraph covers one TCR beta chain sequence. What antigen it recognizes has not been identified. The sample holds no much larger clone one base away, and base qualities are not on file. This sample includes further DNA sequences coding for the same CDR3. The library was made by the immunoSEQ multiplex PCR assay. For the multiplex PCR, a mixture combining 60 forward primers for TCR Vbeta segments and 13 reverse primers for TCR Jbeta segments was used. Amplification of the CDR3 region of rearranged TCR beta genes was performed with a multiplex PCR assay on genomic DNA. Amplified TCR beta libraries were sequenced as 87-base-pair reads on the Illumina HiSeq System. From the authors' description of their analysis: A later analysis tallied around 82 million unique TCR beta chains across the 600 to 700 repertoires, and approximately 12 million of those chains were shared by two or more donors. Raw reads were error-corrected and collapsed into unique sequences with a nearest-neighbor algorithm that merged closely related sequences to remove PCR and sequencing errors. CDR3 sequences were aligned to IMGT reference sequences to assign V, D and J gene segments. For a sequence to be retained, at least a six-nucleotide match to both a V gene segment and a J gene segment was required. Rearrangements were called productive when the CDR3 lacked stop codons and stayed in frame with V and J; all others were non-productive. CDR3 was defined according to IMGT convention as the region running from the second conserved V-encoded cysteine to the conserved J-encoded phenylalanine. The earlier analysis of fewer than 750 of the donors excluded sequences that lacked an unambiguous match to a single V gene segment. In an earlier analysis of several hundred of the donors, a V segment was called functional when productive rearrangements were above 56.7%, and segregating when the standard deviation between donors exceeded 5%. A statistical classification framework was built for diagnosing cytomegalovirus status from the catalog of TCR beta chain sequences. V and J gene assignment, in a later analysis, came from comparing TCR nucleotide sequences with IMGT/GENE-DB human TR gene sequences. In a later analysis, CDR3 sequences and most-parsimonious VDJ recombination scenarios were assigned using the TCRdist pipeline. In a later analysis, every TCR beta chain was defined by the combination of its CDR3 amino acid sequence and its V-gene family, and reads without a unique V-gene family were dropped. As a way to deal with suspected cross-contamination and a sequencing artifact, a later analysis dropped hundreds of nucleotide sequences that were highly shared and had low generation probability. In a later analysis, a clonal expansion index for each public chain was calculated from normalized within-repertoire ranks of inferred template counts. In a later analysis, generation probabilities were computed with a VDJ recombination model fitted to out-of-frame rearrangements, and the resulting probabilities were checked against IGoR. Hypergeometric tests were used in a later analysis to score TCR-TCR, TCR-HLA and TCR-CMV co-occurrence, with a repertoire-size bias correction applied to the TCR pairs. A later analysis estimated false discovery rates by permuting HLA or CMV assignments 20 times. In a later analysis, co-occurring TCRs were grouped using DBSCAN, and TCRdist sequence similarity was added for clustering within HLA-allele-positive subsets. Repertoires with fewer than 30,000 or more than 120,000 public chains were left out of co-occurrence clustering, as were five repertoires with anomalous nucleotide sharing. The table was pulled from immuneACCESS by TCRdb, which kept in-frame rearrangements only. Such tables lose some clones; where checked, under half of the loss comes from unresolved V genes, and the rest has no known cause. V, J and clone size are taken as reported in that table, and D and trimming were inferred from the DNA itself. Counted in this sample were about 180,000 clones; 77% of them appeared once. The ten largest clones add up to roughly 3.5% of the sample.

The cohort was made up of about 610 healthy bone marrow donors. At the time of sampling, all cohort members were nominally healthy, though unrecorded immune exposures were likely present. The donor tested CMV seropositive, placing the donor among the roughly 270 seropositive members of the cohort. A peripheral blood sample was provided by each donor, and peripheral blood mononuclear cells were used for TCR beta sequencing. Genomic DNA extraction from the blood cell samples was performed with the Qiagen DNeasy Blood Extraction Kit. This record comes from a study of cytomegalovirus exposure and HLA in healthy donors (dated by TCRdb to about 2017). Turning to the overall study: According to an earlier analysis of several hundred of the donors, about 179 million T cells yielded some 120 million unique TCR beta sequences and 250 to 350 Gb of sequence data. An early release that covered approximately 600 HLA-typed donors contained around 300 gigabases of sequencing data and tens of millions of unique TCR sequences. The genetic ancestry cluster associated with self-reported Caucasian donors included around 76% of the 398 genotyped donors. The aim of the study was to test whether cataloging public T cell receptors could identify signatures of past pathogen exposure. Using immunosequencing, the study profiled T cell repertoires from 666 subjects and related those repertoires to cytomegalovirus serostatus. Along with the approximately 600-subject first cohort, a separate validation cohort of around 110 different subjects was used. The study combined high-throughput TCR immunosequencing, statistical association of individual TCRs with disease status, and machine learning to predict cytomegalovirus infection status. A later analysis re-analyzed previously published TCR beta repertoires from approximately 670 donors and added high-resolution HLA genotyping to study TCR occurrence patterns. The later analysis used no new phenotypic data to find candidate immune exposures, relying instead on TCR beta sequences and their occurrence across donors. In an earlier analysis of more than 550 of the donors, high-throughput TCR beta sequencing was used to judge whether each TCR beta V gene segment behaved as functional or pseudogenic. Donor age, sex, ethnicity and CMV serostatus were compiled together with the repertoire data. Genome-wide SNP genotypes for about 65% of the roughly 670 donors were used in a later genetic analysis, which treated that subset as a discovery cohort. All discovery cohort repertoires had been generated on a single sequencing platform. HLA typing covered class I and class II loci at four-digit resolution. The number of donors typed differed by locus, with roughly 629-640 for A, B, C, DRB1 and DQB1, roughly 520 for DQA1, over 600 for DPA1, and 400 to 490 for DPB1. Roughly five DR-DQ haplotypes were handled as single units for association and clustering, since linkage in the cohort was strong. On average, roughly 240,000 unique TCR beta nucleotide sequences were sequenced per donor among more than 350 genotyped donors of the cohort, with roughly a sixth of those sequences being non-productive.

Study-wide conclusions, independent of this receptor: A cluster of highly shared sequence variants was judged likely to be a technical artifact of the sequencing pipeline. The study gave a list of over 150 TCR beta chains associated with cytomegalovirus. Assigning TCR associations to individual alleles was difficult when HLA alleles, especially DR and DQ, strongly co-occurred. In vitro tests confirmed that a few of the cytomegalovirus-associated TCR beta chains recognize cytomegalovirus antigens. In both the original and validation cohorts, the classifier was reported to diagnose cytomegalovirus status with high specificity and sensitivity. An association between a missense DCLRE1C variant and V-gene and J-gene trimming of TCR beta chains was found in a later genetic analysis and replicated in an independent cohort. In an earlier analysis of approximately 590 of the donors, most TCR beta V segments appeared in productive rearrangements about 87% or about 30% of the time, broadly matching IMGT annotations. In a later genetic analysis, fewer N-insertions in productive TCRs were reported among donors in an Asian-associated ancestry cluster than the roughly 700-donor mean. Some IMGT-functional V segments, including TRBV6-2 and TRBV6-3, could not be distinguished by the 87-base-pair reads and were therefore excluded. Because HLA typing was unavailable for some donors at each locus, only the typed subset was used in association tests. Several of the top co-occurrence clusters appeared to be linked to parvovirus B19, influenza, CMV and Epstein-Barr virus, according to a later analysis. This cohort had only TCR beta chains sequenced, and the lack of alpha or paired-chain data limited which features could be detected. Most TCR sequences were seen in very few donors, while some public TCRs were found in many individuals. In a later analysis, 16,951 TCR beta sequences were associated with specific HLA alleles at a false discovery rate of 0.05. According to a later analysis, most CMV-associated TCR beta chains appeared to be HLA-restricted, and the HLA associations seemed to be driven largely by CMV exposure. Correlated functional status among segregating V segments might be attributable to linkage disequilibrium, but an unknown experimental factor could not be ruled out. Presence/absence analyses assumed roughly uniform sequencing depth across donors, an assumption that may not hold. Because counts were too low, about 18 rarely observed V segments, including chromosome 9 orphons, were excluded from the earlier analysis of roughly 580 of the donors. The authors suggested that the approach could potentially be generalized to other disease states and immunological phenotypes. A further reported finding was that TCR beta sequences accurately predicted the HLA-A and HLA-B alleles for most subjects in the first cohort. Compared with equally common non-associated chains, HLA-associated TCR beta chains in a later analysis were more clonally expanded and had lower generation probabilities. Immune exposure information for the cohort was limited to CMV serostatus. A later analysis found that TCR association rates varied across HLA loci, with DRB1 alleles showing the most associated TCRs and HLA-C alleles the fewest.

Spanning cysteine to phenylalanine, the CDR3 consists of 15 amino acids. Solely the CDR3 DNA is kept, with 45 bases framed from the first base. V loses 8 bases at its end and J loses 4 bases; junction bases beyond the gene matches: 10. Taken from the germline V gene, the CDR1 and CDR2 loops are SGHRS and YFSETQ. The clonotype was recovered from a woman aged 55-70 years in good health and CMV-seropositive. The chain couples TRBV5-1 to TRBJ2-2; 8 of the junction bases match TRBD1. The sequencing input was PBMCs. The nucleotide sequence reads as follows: TGCGCCAGTTCTACCGGACAGGGTATCACCGGGGAGCTGTTTTTT. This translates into CASSTGQGITGELFF.